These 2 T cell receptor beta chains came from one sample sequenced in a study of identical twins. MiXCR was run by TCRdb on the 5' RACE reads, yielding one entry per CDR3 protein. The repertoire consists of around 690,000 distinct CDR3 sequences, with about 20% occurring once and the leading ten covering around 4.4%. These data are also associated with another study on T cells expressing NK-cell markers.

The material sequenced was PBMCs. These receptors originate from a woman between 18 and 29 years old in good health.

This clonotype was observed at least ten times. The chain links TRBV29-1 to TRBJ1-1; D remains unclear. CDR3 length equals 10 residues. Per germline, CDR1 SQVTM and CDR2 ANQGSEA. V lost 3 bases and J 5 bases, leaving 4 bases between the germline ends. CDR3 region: CSVEGTEAFF. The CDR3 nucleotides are TGCAGCGTTGAGGGAACTGAAGCTTTCTTT.

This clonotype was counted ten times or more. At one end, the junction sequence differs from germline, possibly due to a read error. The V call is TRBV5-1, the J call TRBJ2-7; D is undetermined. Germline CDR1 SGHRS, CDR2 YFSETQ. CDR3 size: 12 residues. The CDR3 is CASSLEPYEQYF. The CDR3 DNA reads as TGTGCCAGCAGCTTAGAACCCTACGAGCAGTACTTC.